The 19 T cell receptor beta chains presented below share a single source sample, sequenced in a study of T cell changes during pregnancy in multiple sclerosis. Assay used: immunoSEQ multiplex PCR; TCRdb lists only in-frame clones, some missing. The sample consists of under 100,000 clones, 80% to 95% of them appearing once. The sample in question was peripheral blood, obtained in the first trimester of pregnancy. These receptors were taken from a female donor in good health, enrolled as a control in a pregnancy study.

The chain uses TRBV5-8 and TRBJ1-2; TRBD1 matches 9 bases. The CDR3 consists of 13 residues. The V and J ends lost 4 bases and 5 bases, in that order; junction bases with no gene match: 3. Germline CDR1 reads SGHTS; CDR2 reads YDEGEE. The CDR3 DNA reads TGTGCCAGCAGCCCCGACAGGGGGTATGGCTACACCTTC. Encoded protein: CASSPDRGYGYTF.

V gene TRBV5-1 combines with J gene TRBJ1-3, with 10 bases matching TRBD1. After removal of 4 bases from V and 8 bases from J, the junction contained 9 bases not matched to a gene. From germline, CDR1 is SGHRS and CDR2 YFSETQ. CDR3 size: 15 residues. In DNA form, the CDR3 reads TGCGCCAGCAGCATGACAGGGGGCCACCGAGACACCATATATTTT. Its translation: CASSMTGGHRDTIYF.

J is TRBJ2-5 and V is TRBV7-9; no definite D call. Germline CDR1 reads SEHNR; CDR2 reads FQNEAQ (reference sequence). The length of the CDR3 is 13 residues. V was shortened by 3 bases and J by 14 bases, with 19 bases between the two germline ends. The CDR3 coding sequence is TGTGCCAGCAGCTTCCCCGTCGTTGACCGGGTTTACTTC. Its translation: CASSFPVVDRVYF.

The V call is TRBV5-4, the J call TRBJ1-1, with D perhaps TRBD1 (5 bases). Trimming stripped 4 bases from V and 1 base from J, with 8 bases between. This CDR3 spans 13 amino acids. Germline CDR1 and CDR2: SGHNT and YYREEE (reference sequence). This CDR3 reads CASSRTGNTEAFF. As DNA, the CDR3 is TGTGCCAGCAGCCGAACAGGGAACACTGAAGCTTTCTTT.

In DNA, the CDR3 is TGCGCCAGCAGCAGTCTGGCGGGGGTTGTAGACGGCACAGATACGCAGTATTTT. Translating gives CASSSLAGVVDGTDTQYF. V is TRBV4-3 and J is TRBJ2-3; 7 bases agree with TRBD2. The germline gives CDR1 LGHNA, CDR2 YSLEER. The junction had 15 bases not matched to a gene; V was cut back by 5 bases and J by 1 base. CDR3 length: 18 amino acids.

This sequence joins TRBV28 and TRBJ1-2; tentative D call: TRBD1 (6 bases). Germline lookup yields CDR1 MDHEN and CDR2 SYDVKM. There are 17 residues in the CDR3. Trimming took off 4 bases at V and 5 bases at J, with 23 bases between the two ends. CDR3 DNA sequence: TGTGCCAGCAGTTACTACCCACAGGGCATGGCTTCATATGGCTACACCTTC. Protein: CASSYYPQGMASYGYTF.

The rearrangement uses TRBV7-7 and TRBJ1-1; TRBD1 might be the D (5 bases). Germline V lookup: CDR1 SSHAT, CDR2 FNYEAQ (reference sequence). This CDR3 spans 11 amino acids. For the CDR3, the DNA is TGTGCTAGCGTCGAAGGGGCACAAGCTTTCTTT. It yields the protein CASVEGAQAFF.

This clone was seen a single time. This chain uses TRBV7-2 with TRBJ2-7; weak D call: TRBD2 (5 bases). Trimming cost V 3 bases and J 3 bases, with 12 bases left between them. The length of the CDR3 is 14 residues. CDR1 is SGHTA and CDR2 is FQGNSA in the germline V gene. CDR3 sequence (DNA): TGTGCCAGCAGCTTTGACGGGGTTTTCTACGAGCAGTACTTC. Its translation is CASSFDGVFYEQYF.

The gene calls are TRBV28 and TRBJ2-7, with D maybe TRBD2 (5 bases). From germline, CDR1 is MDHEN and CDR2 SYDVKM. Trimming stripped 5 bases from V and 3 bases from J, with 11 bases between. The CDR3 extends over 13 amino acids. The CDR3, as DNA: TGTGCCAGCAGTCTAGGACTCAGCTACGAGCAGTACTTC. This gives the protein CASSLGLSYEQYF.

The V call is TRBV28, the J call TRBJ1-1; D gene uncertain. Germline V gene lookup returns CDR1 MDHEN and CDR2 SYDVKM. This CDR3 comprises 12 residues. Trimming took 6 bases from V and 6 from J, leaving 11 bases between them. Here the CDR3 reads CASSPGGPEAFF. The CDR3 DNA reads TGTGCCAGCAGCCCTGGTGGCCCTGAAGCTTTCTTT. The full variable domain, with the rest looked up from reference TRBV28 and TRBJ1-1, is DVKVTQSSRYLVKRTGEKVFLECVQDMDHENMFWYRQDPGLGLRLIYFSYDVKMKEKGDIPEGYSVSREKKERFSLILESASTNQTSMYLCASSPGGPEAFFGQGTRLTVV.

The chain joins TRBV5-4 to TRBJ2-1; 7 bases are a match to TRBD1. With V trimmed by 2 bases and J by 7 bases, 9 bases remained unmatched. CDR1 SGHNT and CDR2 YYREEE come from the germline V gene (reference sequence). The CDR3 runs 15 residues. In DNA, the CDR3 is TGTGCCAGCAGCTTTAGGACAGGCCGAGGAAATGAGCAGTTCTTC. This translates into CASSFRTGRGNEQFF.

V gene TRBV7-8 combines with J gene TRBJ2-7; TRBD2 agrees at 7 bases. The germline gives CDR1 SGHVS, CDR2 FQNEAQ. The CDR3 length is 14 residues. V dropped 4 bases and J dropped 5; count of bases not matched to a gene: 8. CDR3 nucleotides: TGTGCCAGCAGCTCAGGCGGGGGAGTGGACGAGCAGTACTTC. It codes for CASSSGGGVDEQYF. Full variable domain (outside the CDR3, taken from reference TRBV7-8 and TRBJ2-7): GAGVSQSPRYKVAKRGQDVALRCDPISGHVSLFWYQQALGQGPEFLTYFQNEAQLDKSGLPSDRFFAERPEGSVSTLKIQRTQQEDSAVYLCASSSGGGVDEQYFGPGTRLTVT.

The rearrangement links TRBV18 to TRBJ2-7; D is unclear. The CDR3 is 11 amino acids. V dropped 6 bases and J dropped 0 bases, with 3 bases sitting between them. CDR1 and CDR2 from the germline V gene are KGHSH and LQKENI. In DNA, the CDR3 is TGTGCCAGCTCCAGCTCCTACGAGCAGTACTTC. This encodes CASSSSYEQYF.

CDR3 DNA sequence: TGTGCCAGCAGTTTAACACAGACCACAGGGGCCAGGAATCAGCCCCAGCATTTT. It is translated as CASSLTQTTGARNQPQHF. V is TRBV28 and J is TRBJ1-5, with 7 bases matching TRBD1. V gave up 2 bases and J gave up 4 bases; unmatched junction bases: 14. Germline V lookup: CDR1 MDHEN, CDR2 SYDVKM. The CDR3 is made up of 18 amino acids.

This clone was counted between two and nine times. The chain links TRBV6-5 to TRBJ1-6; possibly TRBD1 for D (5 bases). The CDR3 covers 14 residues. Trimming removed 9 bases at V and 0 bases at J, with 9 bases between. The V gene's germline CDR1 is MNHEY and CDR2 SVGAGI. In DNA, the CDR3 is TGTGCCAGTGCCCAGGGCTCCTATAATTCACCCCTCCACTTT. Encoded protein: CASAQGSYNSPLHF.

This clone was observed a few times. The CDR3: CASSQGYGYTF. CDR3 bases: TGTGCCAGCAGTCAGGGGTATGGCTACACCTTC. V gene TRBV4-2 combines with J gene TRBJ1-2; a weak D match, TRBD1 (6 bases). The CDR3 sequence is 11 residues long. The germline V gene has CDR1 LGHNA and CDR2 YNFKEQ. V lost 6 bases, J lost 5 bases, and 7 bases lay in between.

This clone is medium-sized. CDR3 DNA sequence: TGCGCCAGCAGCCAAGATTATGGAGTCTCGCACTATGGCTACACCTTC. Its protein product is CASSQDYGVSHYGYTF. The genes are TRBV4-3 and TRBJ1-2; D is uncertain. Trimming took 0 bases from V and 3 from J, leaving 14 bases between them. CDR3 size: 16 residues. CDR1 LGHNA and CDR2 YSLEER come from the germline V gene.

This chain joins TRBV14 and TRBJ1-1; 7 positions match TRBD1. The CDR3 has 15 amino acids. With V trimmed by 4 bases and J by 0 bases, 5 bases remained unmatched. The germline V gene has CDR1 SGHDN and CDR2 FVKESK. CDR3 protein: CASSPHQGVNTEAFF. For the CDR3, the DNA is TGTGCCAGCAGCCCCCACCAGGGGGTGAACACTGAAGCTTTCTTT.

This chain joins TRBV29-1 and TRBJ2-3; TRBD1 matches 7 bases. The CDR3 length is 12 residues. Trimming took 6 bases from V and 6 from J; bases not matched to a gene: 6. Looked up from germline, CDR1 is SQVTM and CDR2 is ANQGSEA. The DNA for the CDR3 is TGCAGCGTGGGATACAGGGGTGATACGCAGTATTTT. Amino acids: CSVGYRGDTQYF.